The T cell receptor beta chain under discussion was sequenced for a study of blood T cell repertoires in COVID-19. For the study at large: PBMCs, B-cell-depleted T cells, or T cells were the source of the cDNA or gDNA that made up the material.

CDR1 SGHRS and CDR2 YFSETQ come from the germline V gene. V was clipped by 0 bases and J by 3 bases, with 7 bases between them. The CDR3 has 14 residues. Measured with immunoSEQ multiplex PCR; TCRdb has only the in-frame clones, and not every one. The table shows some 360,000 clones, with around 87% occurring only once. In Seattle, patients joined the study during active infection and were tracked longitudinally. The chain has TRBV5-1 and TRBJ2-1; D is unresolved. Sequencing was performed on peripheral blood. This sequence originates from a woman in her sixties with COVID-19, enrolled during active disease. The CDR3 DNA sequence: TGCGCCAGCAGCTTGGGAACTTTCTACAATGAGCAGTTCTTC. Amino acid sequence: CASSLGTFYNEQFF.